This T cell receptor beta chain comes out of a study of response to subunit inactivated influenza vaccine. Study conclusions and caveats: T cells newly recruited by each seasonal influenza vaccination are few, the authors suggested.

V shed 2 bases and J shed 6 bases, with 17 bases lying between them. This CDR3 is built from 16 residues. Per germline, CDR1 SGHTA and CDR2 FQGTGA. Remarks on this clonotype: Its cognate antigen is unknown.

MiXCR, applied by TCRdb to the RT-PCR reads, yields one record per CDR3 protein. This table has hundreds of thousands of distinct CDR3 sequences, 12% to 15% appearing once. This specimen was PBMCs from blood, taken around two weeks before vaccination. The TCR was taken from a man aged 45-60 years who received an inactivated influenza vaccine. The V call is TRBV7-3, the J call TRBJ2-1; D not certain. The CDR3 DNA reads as TGTGCCAGCAGCTTATCACAGCGCAGTGTTAGCAATGAGCAGTTCTTC. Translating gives CASSLSQRSVSNEQFF.